The 19 T cell receptor beta chains listed next were all sequenced from one sample in a study of cytomegalovirus exposure and HLA in healthy donors. PCR was performed using 60 Vbeta and 13 Jbeta primers. This table comes from immunoSEQ multiplex PCR, and its TCRdb copy is limited to in-frame clones, with some not included. The table shows under 250,000 clones, with approximately 80% occurring only once. Sequenced sample: PBMCs. The receptors were sampled from a boy between 2 and 15 years old in good health and CMV-seronegative.

The J gene is TRBJ2-7, the V gene TRBV6-5; D is uncertain. The CDR3 extends over 11 amino acids. Trimming stripped 5 bases from V and 7 bases from J, with 9 bases between. Germline V lookup: CDR1 MNHEY, CDR2 SVGAGI. In DNA, the CDR3 is TGTGCCAGCAGTCCCGGTTGGGAGCAGTACTTC. Translating gives CASSPGWEQYF.

The CDR3 region has the DNA TGCGCCAGCAGCTCACAGGCGAACACCGGGGAGCTGTTTTTT. It specifies CASSSQANTGELFF. The gene calls are TRBV5-1 and TRBJ2-2; D might be TRBD1 (5 bases). The CDR3 covers 14 residues. The V end was cut by 3 bases, the J end by 0 bases, with 6 bases between. Germline V CDR1 and CDR2: SGHRS, YFSETQ.

The sample holds a few counts of this clone. The chain combines TRBV6-5 with TRBJ2-1; D gene unclear. Germline CDR1 and CDR2: MNHEY and SVGAGI. The CDR3 totals 14 residues. V gave up 2 bases and J gave up 8 bases, with 13 bases separating them. CDR3 in DNA: TGTGCCAGCAGTTACGGGTCCAGGTACCATGAGCAGTTCTTC. This codes for CASSYGSRYHEQFF.

The CDR3: CASSSDRNQPQHF. As DNA, the CDR3 is TGTGCCAGCAGCTCCGACAGAAATCAGCCCCAGCATTTT. The V and J genes are TRBV7-8 and TRBJ1-5, with a possible D match to TRBD1 (5 bases). V was trimmed by 4 bases and J by 4 bases, leaving 8 bases between them. The CDR3 length is 13 residues. Germline V gene data show CDR1 as SGHVS and CDR2 as FQNEAQ. The whole variable domain, remainder taken from reference TRBV7-8 and TRBJ1-5, is GAGVSQSPRYKVAKRGQDVALRCDPISGHVSLFWYQQALGQGPEFLTYFQNEAQLDKSGLPSDRFFAERPEGSVSTLKIQRTQQEDSAVYLCASSSDRNQPQHFGDGTRLSIL.

The J gene is TRBJ1-1, the V gene TRBV11-1; weak D call: TRBD1 (6 bases). CDR1 is SGHAT and CDR2 is FQDESV in the germline V gene (reference sequence). V lost 1 base and J lost 4, with 10 bases in between. The CDR3 has 14 residues. CDR3 residues: CASSLGQASTEAFF. CDR3 DNA sequence: TGTGCCAGCAGCTTAGGACAGGCGAGCACTGAAGCTTTCTTT.

This chain uses TRBV6-6 with TRBJ2-7; D not certain. Germline loops: CDR1 MNHNY, CDR2 SVGAGI (reference sequence). Trimming cost V 6 bases and J 3 bases, with 9 bases left between them. The CDR3 consists of 12 residues. CDR3 in amino acids: CASSHDSYEQYF. The CDR3 nucleotides are TGTGCCAGCAGCCACGATAGCTACGAGCAGTACTTC.

J is TRBJ2-7 and V is TRBV27, with 7 bases identical to TRBD2. CDR1 MNHEY and CDR2 SMNVEV come from the germline V gene (reference sequence). J was trimmed by 4 bases and V by 6 bases; bases with no gene match: 9. The CDR3 has 14 residues. The CDR3 loop reads CASSYSGARYEQYF. In DNA, the CDR3 is TGTGCCAGCAGCTACAGCGGGGCTCGGTACGAGCAGTACTTC.

DNA of the CDR3: TGCGCCAGCAGACAGGGGGCGCAAGAGACCCAGTACTTC. It codes for CASRQGAQETQYF. J is TRBJ2-5 and V is TRBV5-1, with 9 bases that match TRBD1. CDR3 length: 13 amino acids. After removal of 5 bases from V and 2 bases from J, the junction contained 1 base not matched to a gene. CDR1 SGHRS and CDR2 YFSETQ come from the germline V gene.

V usage is TRBV29-1 and J usage is TRBJ2-5, with D possibly being TRBD1 (6 bases). Per germline, CDR1 SQVTM and CDR2 ANQGSEA. CDR3 length: 13 amino acids. V gave up 4 bases and J gave up 5 bases, with 14 bases separating them. The CDR3 is CSVVHRAEETQYF. The CDR3 DNA reads as TGCAGCGTTGTGCACAGGGCGGAGGAGACCCAGTACTTC.

The chain has TRBV18 and TRBJ1-1, with D perhaps TRBD1 (5 bases). CDR3 length: 14 residues. Looked up from germline, CDR1 is KGHSH and CDR2 is LQKENI. V lost 0 bases, J lost 7 bases, and 12 bases lay in between. CDR3 coding DNA: TGTGCCAGCTCACCACCGACGGACACAGATGAAGCTTTCTTT. This codes for CASSPPTDTDEAFF.

CDR3 DNA sequence: TGCAGCGTTGCGGAAGGGGGCAAGAACACTGAAGCTTTCTTT. It specifies CSVAEGGKNTEAFF. This chain uses TRBV29-1 with TRBJ1-1; TRBD1 agrees at 7 bases. V trimming: 4 bases; J trimming: 1 base; junction bases outside the gene matches: 6. The CDR3 runs 14 residues. CDR1 is SQVTM, CDR2 ANQGSEA, per germline.

This clone has more than one count but fewer than ten. This rearrangement joins TRBV7-9 to TRBJ1-1; weak D call: TRBD1 (5 bases). The CDR3 is 14 amino acids. Germline V gene lookup returns CDR1 SEHNR and CDR2 FQNEAQ (reference sequence). Trimming stripped 2 bases from V and 5 bases from J, with 12 bases between. CDR3 nucleotides: TGTGCCAGCAGCTTACTGGCAGGGAAGACTGAAGCTTTCTTT. This encodes CASSLLAGKTEAFF.

This clone was found once. A read error may produce the germline difference seen at one junction end. CDR3 region: CASSPGQGFYEQYF. Here the CDR3 DNA reads TGTGCTAGCAGCCCGGGACAGGGATTCTACGAGCAGTACTTC. The rearrangement uses TRBV7-7 and TRBJ2-7, with 9 positions matching TRBD1. The CDR3 covers 14 residues. Germline V CDR1 and CDR2: SSHAT, FNYEAQ (reference sequence).

This sequence joins TRBV29-1 and TRBJ1-4; tentative D call: TRBD1 (6 bases). Trimming stripped 7 bases from V and 5 bases from J, with 11 bases between. The CDR3 is 12 residues long. Germline V gives CDR1 SQVTM, CDR2 ANQGSEA. Here the CDR3 DNA reads TGCAGCGGGGGACAAGTAAATGAAAAACTGTTTTTT. Translation gives CSGGQVNEKLFF. The whole variable domain, remainder taken from reference TRBV29-1 and TRBJ1-4, is SAVISQKPSRDICQRGTSLTIQCQVDSQVTMMFWYRQQPGQSLTLIATANQGSEATYESGFVIDKFPISRPNLTFSTLTVSNMSPEDSSIYLCSGGQVNEKLFFGSGTQLSVL.

The chain uses TRBV19 and TRBJ2-5; 7 nucleotides line up with TRBD2. The CDR3 is made up of 13 amino acids. Unmatched junction bases numbered 5, after V lost 5 bases and J lost 5 bases. Germline loops: CDR1 LNHDA, CDR2 SQIVND (reference sequence). The CDR3 region is CASSSGGGETQYF. DNA of the CDR3: TGTGCCAGTAGTTCGGGGGGTGGGGAGACCCAGTACTTC.

This clone was observed once. In DNA form, the CDR3 reads TGTGCCAGCACCCAGGGCCGGGGGGATAATGAAAAACTGTTTTTT. Encoded protein: CASTQGRGDNEKLFF. V usage is TRBV6-1 and J usage is TRBJ1-4; perhaps TRBD1 as D (5 bases). Germline assignment: CDR1 MNHNS and CDR2 SASEGT. The CDR3 is 15 amino acids. Trimming shortened V by 7 bases and J by 4 bases, and 16 bases separated the two germline ends.

The sample holds one count of this clone. This rearrangement joins TRBV30 to TRBJ1-3, with D possibly being TRBD1 (6 bases). V lost 7 bases and J 4 bases, leaving 14 bases between the germline ends. Germline values: CDR1 GTSNPN, CDR2 SVGIG (reference sequence). This CDR3 contains 13 residues. The CDR3 region is CAYQQGEGNTIYF. The CDR3 nucleotides are TGTGCCTACCAACAGGGAGAGGGAAACACCATATATTTT.

This chain uses TRBV19 with TRBJ1-1; TRBD1 aligns across 7 bases. Germline CDR1 and CDR2: LNHDA and SQIVND (reference sequence). Losses at the gene ends were 3 bases for V and 6 bases for J; bases not matched to a gene: 16. There are 17 residues in the CDR3. CDR3 region: CASSIKISGTVNAEAFF. The CDR3 DNA sequence: TGTGCCAGTAGTATTAAAATTTCCGGGACAGTAAACGCTGAAGCTTTCTTT. The full variable domain, with the rest looked up from reference TRBV19 and TRBJ1-1, is DGGITQSPKYLFRKEGQNVTLSCEQNLNHDAMYWYRQDPGQGLRLIYYSQIVNDFQKGDIAEGYSVSREKKESFPLTVTSAQKNPTAFYLCASSIKISGTVNAEAFFGQGTRLTVV.

This clone has a handful of counts. This sequence joins TRBV10-3 and TRBJ1-2, with D possibly matching TRBD1 (6 bases). Germline V gene data show CDR1 as ENHRY and CDR2 as SYGVKD. The germline V and J ends were trimmed by 5 bases and 3 bases, with 13 bases remaining between them. The CDR3 consists of 14 residues. CDR3 protein: CAISNIYRDYGYTF. DNA of the CDR3: TGTGCCATCAGTAACATATACAGGGACTATGGCTACACCTTC.